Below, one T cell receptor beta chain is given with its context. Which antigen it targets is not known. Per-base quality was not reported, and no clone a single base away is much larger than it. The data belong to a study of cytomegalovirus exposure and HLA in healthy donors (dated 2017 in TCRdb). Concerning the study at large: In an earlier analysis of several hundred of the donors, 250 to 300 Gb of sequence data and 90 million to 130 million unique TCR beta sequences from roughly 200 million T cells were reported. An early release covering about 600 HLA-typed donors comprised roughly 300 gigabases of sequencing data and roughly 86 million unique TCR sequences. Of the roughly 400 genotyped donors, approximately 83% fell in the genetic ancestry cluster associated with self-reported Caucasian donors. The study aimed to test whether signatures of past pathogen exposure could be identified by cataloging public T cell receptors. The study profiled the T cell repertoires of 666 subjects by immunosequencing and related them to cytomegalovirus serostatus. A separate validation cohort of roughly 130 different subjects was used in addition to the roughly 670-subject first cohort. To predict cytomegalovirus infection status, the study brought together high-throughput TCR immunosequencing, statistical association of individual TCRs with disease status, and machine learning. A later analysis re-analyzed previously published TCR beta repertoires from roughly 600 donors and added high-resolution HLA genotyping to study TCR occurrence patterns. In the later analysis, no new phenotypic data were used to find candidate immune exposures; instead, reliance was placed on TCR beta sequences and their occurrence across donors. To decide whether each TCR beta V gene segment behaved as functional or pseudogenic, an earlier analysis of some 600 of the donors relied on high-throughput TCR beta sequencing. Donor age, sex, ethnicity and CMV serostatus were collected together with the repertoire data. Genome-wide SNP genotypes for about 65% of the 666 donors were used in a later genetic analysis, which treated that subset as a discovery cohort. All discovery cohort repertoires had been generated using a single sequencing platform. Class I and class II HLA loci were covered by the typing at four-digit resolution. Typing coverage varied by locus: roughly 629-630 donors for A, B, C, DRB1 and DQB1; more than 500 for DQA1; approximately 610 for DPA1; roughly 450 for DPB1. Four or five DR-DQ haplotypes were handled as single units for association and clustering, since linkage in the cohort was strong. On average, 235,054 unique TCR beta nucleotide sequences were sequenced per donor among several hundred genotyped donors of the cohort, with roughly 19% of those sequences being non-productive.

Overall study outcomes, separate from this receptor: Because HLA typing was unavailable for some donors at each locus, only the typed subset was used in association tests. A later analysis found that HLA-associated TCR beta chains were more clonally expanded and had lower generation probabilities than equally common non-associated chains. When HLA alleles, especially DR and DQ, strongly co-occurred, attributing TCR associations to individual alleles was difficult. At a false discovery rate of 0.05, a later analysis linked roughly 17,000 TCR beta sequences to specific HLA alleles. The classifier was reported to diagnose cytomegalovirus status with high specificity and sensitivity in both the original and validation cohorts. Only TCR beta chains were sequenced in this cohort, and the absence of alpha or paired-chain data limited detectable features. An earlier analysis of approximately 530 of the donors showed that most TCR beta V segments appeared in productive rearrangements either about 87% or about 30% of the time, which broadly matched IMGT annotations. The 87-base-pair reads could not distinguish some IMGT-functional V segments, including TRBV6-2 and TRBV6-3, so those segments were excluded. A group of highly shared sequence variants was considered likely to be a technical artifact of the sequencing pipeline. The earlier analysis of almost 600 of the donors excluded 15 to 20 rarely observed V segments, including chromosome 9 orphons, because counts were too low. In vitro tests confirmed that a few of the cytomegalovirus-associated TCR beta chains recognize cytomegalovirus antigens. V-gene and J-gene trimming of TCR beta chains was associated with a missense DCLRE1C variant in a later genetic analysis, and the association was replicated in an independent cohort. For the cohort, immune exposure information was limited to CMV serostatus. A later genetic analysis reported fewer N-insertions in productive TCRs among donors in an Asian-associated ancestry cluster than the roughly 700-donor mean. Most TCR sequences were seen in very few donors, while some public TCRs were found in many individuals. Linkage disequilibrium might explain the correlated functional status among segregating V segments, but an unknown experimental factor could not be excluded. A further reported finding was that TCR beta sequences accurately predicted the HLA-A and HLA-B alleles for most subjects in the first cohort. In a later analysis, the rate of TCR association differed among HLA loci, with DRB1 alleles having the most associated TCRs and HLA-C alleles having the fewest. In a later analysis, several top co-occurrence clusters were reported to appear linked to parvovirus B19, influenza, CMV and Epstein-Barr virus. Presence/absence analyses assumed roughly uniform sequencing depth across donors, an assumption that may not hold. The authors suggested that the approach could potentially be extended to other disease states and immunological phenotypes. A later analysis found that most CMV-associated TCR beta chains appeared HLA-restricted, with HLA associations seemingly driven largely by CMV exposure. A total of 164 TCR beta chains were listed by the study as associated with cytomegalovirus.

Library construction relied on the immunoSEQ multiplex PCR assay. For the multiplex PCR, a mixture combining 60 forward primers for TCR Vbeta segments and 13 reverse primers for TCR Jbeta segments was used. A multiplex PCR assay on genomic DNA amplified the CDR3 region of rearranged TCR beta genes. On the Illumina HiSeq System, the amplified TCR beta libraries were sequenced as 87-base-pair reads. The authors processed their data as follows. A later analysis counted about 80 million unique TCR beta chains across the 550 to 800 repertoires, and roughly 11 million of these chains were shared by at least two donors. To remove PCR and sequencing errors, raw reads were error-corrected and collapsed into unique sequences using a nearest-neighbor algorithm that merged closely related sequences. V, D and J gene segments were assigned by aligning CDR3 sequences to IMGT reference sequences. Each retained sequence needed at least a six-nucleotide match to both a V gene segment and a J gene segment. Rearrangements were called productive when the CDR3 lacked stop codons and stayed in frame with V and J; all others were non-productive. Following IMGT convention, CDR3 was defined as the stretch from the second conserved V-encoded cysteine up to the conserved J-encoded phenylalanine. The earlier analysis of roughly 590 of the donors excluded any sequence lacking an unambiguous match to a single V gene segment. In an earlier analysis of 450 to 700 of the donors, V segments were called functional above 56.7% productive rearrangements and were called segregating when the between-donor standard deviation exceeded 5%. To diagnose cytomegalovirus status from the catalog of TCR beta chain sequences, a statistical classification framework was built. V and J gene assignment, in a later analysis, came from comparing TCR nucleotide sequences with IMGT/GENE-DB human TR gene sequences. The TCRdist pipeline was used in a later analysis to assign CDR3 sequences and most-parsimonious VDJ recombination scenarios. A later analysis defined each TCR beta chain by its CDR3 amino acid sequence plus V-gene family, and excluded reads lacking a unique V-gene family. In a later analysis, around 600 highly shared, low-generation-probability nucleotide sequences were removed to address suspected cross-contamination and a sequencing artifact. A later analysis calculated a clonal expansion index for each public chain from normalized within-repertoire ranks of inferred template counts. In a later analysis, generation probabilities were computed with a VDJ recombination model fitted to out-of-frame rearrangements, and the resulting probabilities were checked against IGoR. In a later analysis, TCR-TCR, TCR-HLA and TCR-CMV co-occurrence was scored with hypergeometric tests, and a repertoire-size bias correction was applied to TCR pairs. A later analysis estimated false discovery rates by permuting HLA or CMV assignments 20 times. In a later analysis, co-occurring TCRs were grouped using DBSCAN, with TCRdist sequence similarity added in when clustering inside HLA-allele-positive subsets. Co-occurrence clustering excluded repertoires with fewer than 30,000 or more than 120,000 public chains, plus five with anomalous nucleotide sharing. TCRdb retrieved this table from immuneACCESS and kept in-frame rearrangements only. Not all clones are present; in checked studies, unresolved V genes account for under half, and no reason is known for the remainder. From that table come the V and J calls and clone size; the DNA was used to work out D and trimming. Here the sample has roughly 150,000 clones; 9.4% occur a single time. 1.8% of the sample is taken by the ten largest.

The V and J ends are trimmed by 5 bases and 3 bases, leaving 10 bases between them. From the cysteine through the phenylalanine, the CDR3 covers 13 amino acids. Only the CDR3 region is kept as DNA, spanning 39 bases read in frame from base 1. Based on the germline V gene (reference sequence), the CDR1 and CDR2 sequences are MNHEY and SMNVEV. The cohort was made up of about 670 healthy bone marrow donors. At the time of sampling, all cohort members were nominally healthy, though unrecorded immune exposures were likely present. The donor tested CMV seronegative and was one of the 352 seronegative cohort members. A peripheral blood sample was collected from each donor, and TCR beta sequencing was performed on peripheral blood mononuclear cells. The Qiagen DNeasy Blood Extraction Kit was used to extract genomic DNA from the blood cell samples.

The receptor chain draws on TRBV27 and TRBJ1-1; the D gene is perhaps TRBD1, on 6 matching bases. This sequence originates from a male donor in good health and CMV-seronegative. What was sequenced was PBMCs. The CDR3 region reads CASSPGQYTEAFF. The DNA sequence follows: TGTGCCAGCAGTCCCGGACAGTACACTGAAGCTTTCTTT.